This is a list of T cell receptor beta chains from one sample in a study of blood T cell repertoires in COVID-19. Produced via immunoSEQ multiplex PCR; TCRdb's table is partial and in-frame only. The data contain 100,000 to 150,000 clones, 79% of them singletons. Sequencing was done on a sample of peripheral blood. The receptor set was obtained from a middle-aged man with active or convalescent COVID-19. The CDR3 runs from the conserved cysteine through the conserved F or W. The D gene is left open where the match is weak. Expanded clones are given a class, and other clones once, few, many or no size at all.

J gene | D gene | V gene | clone size | CDR3 protein | CDR3 DNA
TRBJ2-7 | TRBD1 | TRBV28 | - | CASSFSRDSVLILAYEQYF | TGTGCCAGCAGTTTTTCTCGGGACAGCGTCCTCATACTAGCCTACGAGCAGTACTTC
TRBJ1-1 | TRBD1 | TRBV29-1 | - | CSVQGFDTEAFF | TGCAGCGTACAGGGGTTTGACACTGAAGCTTTCTTT
TRBJ2-5 | - | TRBV18 | - | CASSPEKGKGQETQYF | TGTGCCAGCTCACCCGAAAAGGGGAAGGGCCAAGAGACCCAGTACTTC
TRBJ1-1 | - | TRBV19 | - | CASTPRALRKAFF | TGTGCCAGTACCCCGAGGGCCTTGAGGAAAGCTTTCTTT
TRBJ2-3 | TRBD2 | TRBV7-2 | - | CASSRRERGGGDTQYF | TGTGCCAGCAGCCGCAGGGAGCGGGGCGGTGGAGATACGCAGTATTTT
TRBJ1-1 | - | TRBV29-1 | few | CSVDTDRNTEAFF | TGCAGCGTTGATACCGACAGGAACACTGAAGCTTTCTTT
TRBJ1-2 | TRBD1 | TRBV6-5 | - | CASSKGATLVYGYTF | TGTGCCAGCAGTAAGGGGGCTACATTGGTCTATGGCTACACCTTC
TRBJ1-1 | - | TRBV12-3/TRBV12-4 | - | CASSYREGTEAFF | TGTGCCAGCAGTTACAGGGAGGGCACTGAAGCTTTCTTT
TRBJ1-6 | - | TRBV5-8 | once | CASSFGQNDSPLHF | TGTGCCAGCAGCTTCGGACAGAACGATTCACCCCTCCACTTT
TRBJ2-5 | TRBD2 | TRBV3-1/TRBV3-2 | - | CASSQAPGTRETQYF | TGTGCCAGCAGCCAAGCCCCCGGGACTAGAGAGACCCAGTACTTC
TRBJ1-2 | - | TRBV6-5 | - | CASSQGFAFNYGYTF | TGTGCCAGCAGTCAGGGATTTGCCTTTAACTATGGCTACACCTTC
TRBJ2-7 | - | TRBV27 | - | CASSLGRAYEQYF | TGTGCCAGCAGTTTAGGCAGGGCCTACGAGCAGTACTTC
TRBJ1-4 | TRBD1 | TRBV9 | - | CASSARTGYNEKLFF | TGTGCCAGCAGCGCCCGGACAGGATATAATGAAAAACTGTTTTTT
TRBJ2-1 | TRBD1 | TRBV24-1 | - | CATSDGQGYNEQFF | TGTGCCACCAGTGATGGACAGGGTTACAATGAGCAGTTCTTC
TRBJ2-7 | - | TRBV2 | - | CASKLRGLSYEQYF | TGTGCCAGCAAATTAAGGGGCCTCTCCTACGAGCAGTACTTC
TRBJ2-3 | TRBD2 | TRBV5-1 | - | CASSLGLAGVDTQYF | TGCGCCAGCAGCTTGGGACTAGCGGGAGTAGATACGCAGTATTTT
TRBJ1-2 | TRBD1 | TRBV6-2/TRBV6-3 | - | CASSPQGSYGYTF | TGTGCCAGCAGTCCACAGGGGAGCTATGGCTACACCTTC
TRBJ2-4 | TRBD1 | TRBV28 | - | CASSRQGGYIQYF | TGTGCCAGCAGCCGACAGGGGGGTTACATTCAGTACTTC
TRBJ1-3 | TRBD1 | TRBV9 | - | CASSVGQGPGNTIYF | TGTGCCAGCAGCGTAGGACAGGGGCCTGGAAACACCATATATTTT
TRBJ2-7 | TRBD1 | TRBV12-3/TRBV12-4 | - | CASSPGTGNEQYF | TGTGCCAGCAGCCCCGGGACAGGGAACGAGCAGTACTTC
TRBJ2-2 | TRBD2 | TRBV30 | - | CAWSPVTSGVNTGELFF | TGTGCCTGGAGTCCGGTGACTAGCGGGGTGAACACCGGGGAGCTGTTTTTT
TRBJ1-5 | TRBD1 | TRBV19 | - | CASSIGPTAGQNQPQHF | TGTGCCAGTAGTATAGGCCCGACCGCGGGACAGAATCAGCCCCAGCATTTT
TRBJ1-2 | TRBD1 | TRBV3-1/TRBV3-2 | - | CASSQDRDSPSGYTF | TGTGCCAGCAGCCAAGATCGGGACAGCCCAAGCGGGTACACCTTC
TRBJ1-1 | - | TRBV4-1 | hyperexpanded | CASSQGGPTNTEAFF | TGCGCCAGCAGCCAAGGAGGGCCAACGAACACTGAAGCTTTCTTT
TRBJ1-2 | - | TRBV5-6 | - | CASTSGTNYGYTF | TGTGCCAGCACCTCGGGAACTAACTATGGCTACACCTTC
TRBJ1-1 | - | TRBV7-3 | - | CASSLLGGTEAFF | TGTGCCAGCAGCTTATTGGGGGGCACTGAAGCTTTCTTT
TRBJ1-1 | - | TRBV3-1/TRBV3-2 | - | CASSQGANTEAFF | TGTGCCAGCAGCCAAGGAGCTAACACTGAAGCTTTCTTT
TRBJ2-1 | TRBD2 | TRBV5-1 | - | CASSFTAGASYNEQFF | TGCGCCAGCAGCTTTACAGCGGGAGCATCCTACAATGAGCAGTTCTTC
TRBJ1-6 | - | TRBV7-9 | - | CASSLNFQGNSPLHF | TGTGCCAGCAGCTTAAATTTCCAGGGGAATTCACCCCTCCACTTT
TRBJ2-7 | TRBD2 | TRBV5-1 | - | CASSLALAGEYEQYF | TGCGCCAGCAGCTTGGCACTAGCGGGGGAATACGAGCAGTACTTC
TRBJ1-1 | - | TRBV29-1 | - | CSVRLAAGSTEAFF | TGCAGCGTCAGACTGGCCGCCGGGAGCACTGAAGCTTTCTTT
TRBJ1-5 | TRBD1 | TRBV27 | - | CASSFLTGQGEGQPQHF | TGTGCCAGCAGTTTTCTGACGGGACAGGGAGAGGGCCAGCCCCAGCATTTT
TRBJ2-2 | TRBD1 | TRBV9 | - | CASSVGGQVTGELFF | TGTGCCAGCAGCGTAGGGGGACAGGTCACCGGGGAGCTGTTTTTT
TRBJ2-1 | - | TRBV5-1 | - | CASSLVNRDEQFF | TGCGCCAGCAGCTTGGTAAACCGAGATGAGCAGTTCTTC
TRBJ1-1 | TRBD1 | TRBV19 | once | CASSIPGQSNTEAFF | TGTGCCAGTAGTATCCCGGGACAGTCCAACACTGAAGCTTTCTTT
TRBJ2-5 | - | TRBV11-2 | once | CASSSQALQETQYF | TGTGCCAGCAGCTCGCAGGCCCTTCAAGAGACCCAGTACTTC
TRBJ1-1 | - | TRBV6-5 | once | CASSLPGAEAFF | TGTGCCAGCAGCTTACCCGGGGCTGAAGCTTTCTTT
TRBJ2-7 | - | TRBV4-2 | - | CASSQELGGGIGYEQYF | TGTGCCAGCAGCCAAGAACTGGGCGGAGGGATCGGCTACGAGCAGTACTTC
TRBJ2-4 | - | TRBV2 | - | CATARAGDLAKNIQYF | TGTGCCACCGCGCGGGCCGGGGATTTAGCCAAAAACATTCAGTACTTC
TRBJ1-5 | TRBD1 | TRBV25-1 | - | CASSGTGTGNQPQHF | TGTGCCAGCAGTGGGACAGGGACTGGCAATCAGCCCCAGCATTTT
TRBJ2-7 | TRBD1 | TRBV6-5 | - | CASGGQGSYEQYF | TGTGCCAGCGGGGGACAGGGATCCTACGAGCAGTACTTC
TRBJ1-1 | TRBD1 | TRBV6-2/TRBV6-3 | - | CASSPTETGWGTEAFF | TGTGCCAGCAGCCCGACGGAGACAGGGTGGGGCACTGAAGCTTTCTTT
TRBJ2-3 | - | TRBV27 | - | CASSFGRGDTQYF | TGTGCCAGCAGTTTTGGCAGGGGAGATACGCAGTATTTT
TRBJ2-1 | TRBD2 | TRBV3-1/TRBV3-2 | once | CASSPGLAGGLDEQFF | TGTGCCAGCAGCCCCGGACTAGCGGGAGGGCTGGATGAGCAGTTCTTC
TRBJ2-2 | - | TRBV7-6 | few | CASSLDYPNSGELFF | TGTGCCAGCAGCTTGGACTATCCGAACAGCGGGGAGCTGTTTTTT